Here is one T cell receptor beta chain with its context. The antigen is undetermined. The method was immunoSEQ multiplex PCR; TCRdb's version includes in-frame clones alone and lacks a portion of them. The sample holds 55,000 to 80,000 clones, roughly 98% seen once. This entry comes from a study of Tregs in tolerant kidney transplant recipients. The V gene lost 3 bases and the J gene lost 5 bases, with 11 bases spanning the gap. The CDR3 consists of 14 residues. CDR1 and CDR2 from the germline V gene are MDHEN and SYDVKM. Unstimulated Tregs (CD4+CD25+CD127-) and CD4+CD25- non-Tregs were sorted from PBMCs. General study results and limits: This study did not directly address biological reproducibility. For some patients, primers changed over time, blocking nucleotide-level comparison.

The clonotype comes from a human donor who received a combined kidney and bone marrow transplant. The source was Tregs from blood, collected before the transplant. The chain links TRBV28 to TRBJ1-5; D unresolved. In nucleotides, the CDR3 is TGTGCCAGCAGTTTTCCGGGTGTTTATCAGCCCCAGCATTTT. Amino acids: CASSFPGVYQPQHF.